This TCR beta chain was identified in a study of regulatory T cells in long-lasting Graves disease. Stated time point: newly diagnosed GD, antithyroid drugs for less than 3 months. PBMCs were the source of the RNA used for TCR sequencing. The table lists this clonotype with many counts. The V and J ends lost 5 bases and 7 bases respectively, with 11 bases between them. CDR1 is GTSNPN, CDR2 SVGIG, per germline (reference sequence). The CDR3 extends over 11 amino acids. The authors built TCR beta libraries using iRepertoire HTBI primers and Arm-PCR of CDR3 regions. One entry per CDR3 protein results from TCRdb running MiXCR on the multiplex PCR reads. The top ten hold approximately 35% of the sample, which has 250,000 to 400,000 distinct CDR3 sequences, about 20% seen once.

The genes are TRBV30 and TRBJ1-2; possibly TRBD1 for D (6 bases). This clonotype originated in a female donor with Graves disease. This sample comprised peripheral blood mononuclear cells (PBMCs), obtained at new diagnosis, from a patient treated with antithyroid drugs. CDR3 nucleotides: TGTGCCTGGTCAGGGGCCTCTGGCTACACCTTC. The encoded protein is CAWSGASGYTF.